Listed below are T cell receptor beta chains from one sample, sequenced in a study of T cell responses to AZD1222 COVID-19 vaccine. Data came from immunoSEQ multiplex PCR; TCRdb stores just in-frame clones and leaves some out. The table lists about 150,000 clones, around 84% of them singletons. The material was peripheral blood, obtained 28 days after the second AZD1222 dose. The source is an adult who received the AZD1222 COVID-19 vaccine. Each CDR3 is given with its conserved first and last residue. The order of the fields is clone size, V gene, J gene, D gene, CDR3 DNA, CDR3 protein. A D gene is named only where the DNA matches it firmly. Only part of the rows carry a size: once, few, many, or a class if the clone is expanded.

abundance: -; v_gene: TRBV7-7; j_gene: TRBJ2-1; d_gene: -; CDR3nt: TGTGCTAGCAGCCAAGTAGGAGGGGCAGGCAATGAGCAGTTCTTC; CDR3aa: CASSQVGGAGNEQFF
abundance: -; v_gene: TRBV5-1; j_gene: TRBJ2-1; d_gene: TRBD2; CDR3nt: TGCGCCAGCAGCTCTACTAGCGCCGGGGTGCCGCGTGAGCAGTTCTTC; CDR3aa: CASSSTSAGVPREQFF
abundance: few; v_gene: TRBV9; j_gene: TRBJ1-2; d_gene: -; CDR3nt: TGTGCCAGCAGCCTCAGCTCCAGGTCGGCGATGCTGCGCTACACCTTC; CDR3aa: CASSLSSRSAMLRYTF
abundance: -; v_gene: TRBV7-9; j_gene: TRBJ1-3; d_gene: -; CDR3nt: TGTGCCAGCAGCATCCATTCCCCGGTCTCTGGAAACACCATATATTTT; CDR3aa: CASSIHSPVSGNTIYF
abundance: -; v_gene: TRBV7-6; j_gene: TRBJ2-4; d_gene: TRBD1; CDR3nt: TGTGCCAGCAGCTTATGGGGGACAGGGGTATTCTTC; CDR3aa: CASSLWGTGVFF
abundance: -; v_gene: TRBV2; j_gene: TRBJ2-7; d_gene: -; CDR3nt: TGTGCCAGCAGTGAAGATGGTTACGAGCAGTACTTC; CDR3aa: CASSEDGYEQYF
abundance: -; v_gene: TRBV19; j_gene: TRBJ1-2; d_gene: -; CDR3nt: TGTGCCAGTAGTATCCCAAATTCATTATATGGCTACACCTTC; CDR3aa: CASSIPNSLYGYTF
abundance: -; v_gene: TRBV27; j_gene: TRBJ1-6; d_gene: TRBD1; CDR3nt: TGTGCCAGCACAGGGACAGGTCTATCACCCCTCCACTTT; CDR3aa: CASTGTGLSPLHF
abundance: -; v_gene: TRBV12-3/TRBV12-4; j_gene: TRBJ2-3; d_gene: -; CDR3nt: TGTGCCAGCAGTTTCTCCGATACGCAGTATTTT; CDR3aa: CASSFSDTQYF
abundance: -; v_gene: TRBV5-6; j_gene: TRBJ2-7; d_gene: -; CDR3nt: TGTGCCAGCAGCTCACGGACTCCCAACTACGAGCAGTACTTC; CDR3aa: CASSSRTPNYEQYF
abundance: -; v_gene: TRBV7-8; j_gene: TRBJ2-3; d_gene: -; CDR3nt: TGTGCCAGCTCTAATGGGGTGTCGCGGACAGATACGCAGTATTTT; CDR3aa: CASSNGVSRTDTQYF
abundance: few; v_gene: TRBV11-3; j_gene: TRBJ2-1; d_gene: TRBD2; CDR3nt: TGTGCCAGCAGCTTATCCCCAACTAGCGGGGTTTACAATGAGCAGTTCTTC; CDR3aa: CASSLSPTSGVYNEQFF
abundance: -; v_gene: TRBV13; j_gene: TRBJ2-3; d_gene: TRBD2; CDR3nt: TGTGCCAGCAGCTCCGTAGCGGGGGGGCCCACAGATACGCAGTATTTT; CDR3aa: CASSSVAGGPTDTQYF
abundance: -; v_gene: TRBV18; j_gene: TRBJ2-7; d_gene: -; CDR3nt: TGTGCCAGCTCACCAGCTATTTCCCCGAGTGGCTCCTACGAGCAGTACTTC; CDR3aa: CASSPAISPSGSYEQYF
abundance: once; v_gene: TRBV19; j_gene: TRBJ2-1; d_gene: -; CDR3nt: TGTGCCAGTAGTATCCCACAAATCAACAATGAGCAGTTCTTC; CDR3aa: CASSIPQINNEQFF
abundance: -; v_gene: TRBV3-1/TRBV3-2; j_gene: TRBJ2-3; d_gene: TRBD2; CDR3nt: TGTGCCAGCAGCCAAGATCTGGGGACTAGCGGGGGCCCCACAGATACGCAGTATTTT; CDR3aa: CASSQDLGTSGGPTDTQYF
abundance: -; v_gene: TRBV28; j_gene: TRBJ1-4; d_gene: -; CDR3nt: TGTGCCAGCGGGGCCGCCCGATTCGAAAAACTATTTTTT; CDR3aa: CASGAARFEKLFF
abundance: -; v_gene: TRBV18; j_gene: TRBJ2-3; d_gene: -; CDR3nt: TGTGCCAGCTCCCCGCGAGGGGGGGAGAGCACAGATACGCAGTATTTT; CDR3aa: CASSPRGGESTDTQYF
abundance: -; v_gene: TRBV4-2; j_gene: TRBJ2-7; d_gene: TRBD1; CDR3nt: TGTGCCAGCAGCCACTCGGGACAGCCGTACGAGCAGTACTTC; CDR3aa: CASSHSGQPYEQYF
abundance: -; v_gene: TRBV5-1; j_gene: TRBJ1-1; d_gene: -; CDR3nt: TGCGCCAGCAGCTTGGCCTTGGCTAACACTGAAGCTTTCTTT; CDR3aa: CASSLALANTEAFF
abundance: -; v_gene: TRBV7-2; j_gene: TRBJ2-5; d_gene: -; CDR3nt: TGTGCCAGCAGCTTAAATAGAGGCGGAGCAGAGACCCAGTACTTC; CDR3aa: CASSLNRGGAETQYF
abundance: -; v_gene: TRBV27; j_gene: TRBJ1-1; d_gene: TRBD1; CDR3nt: TGTGCCACCAAGAGCGACAGGGGCGGTAGCACTGAAGCTTTCTTT; CDR3aa: CATKSDRGGSTEAFF
abundance: -; v_gene: TRBV2; j_gene: TRBJ2-1; d_gene: -; CDR3nt: TGTGCCAGCAATGCAGACTACAATGAGCAGTTCTTC; CDR3aa: CASNADYNEQFF
abundance: -; v_gene: TRBV27; j_gene: TRBJ2-7; d_gene: TRBD2; CDR3nt: TGTGCCAGCAGTCCATTACTAGCGGGGGGGCTTTCCACGACCTACGAGCAGTACTTC; CDR3aa: CASSPLLAGGLSTTYEQYF
abundance: -; v_gene: TRBV6-5; j_gene: TRBJ2-7; d_gene: -; CDR3nt: TGTGCCAGCAGATCCGGGGCAGGTTCCTACGAGCAGTACTTC; CDR3aa: CASRSGAGSYEQYF
abundance: -; v_gene: TRBV12-3/TRBV12-4; j_gene: TRBJ2-7; d_gene: -; CDR3nt: TGTGCCAGCAGTGTCGGGGGAAACTACGAGCAGTACTTC; CDR3aa: CASSVGGNYEQYF
abundance: -; v_gene: TRBV12-3/TRBV12-4; j_gene: TRBJ2-2; d_gene: -; CDR3nt: TGTGCCAGCTTCTCAGGGAACACCGGGGAGCTGTTTTTT; CDR3aa: CASFSGNTGELFF
abundance: -; v_gene: TRBV5-8; j_gene: TRBJ2-1; d_gene: TRBD2; CDR3nt: TGTGCCAGCAGCTTGGCCGAATCACTAGCGGGAGTTGATGAGCAGTTCTTC; CDR3aa: CASSLAESLAGVDEQFF
abundance: -; v_gene: TRBV30; j_gene: TRBJ1-2; d_gene: TRBD1; CDR3nt: TGTGCCTGGAGCGGGACAGGGGATATTGGCTACACCTTC; CDR3aa: CAWSGTGDIGYTF
abundance: once; v_gene: TRBV2; j_gene: TRBJ1-2; d_gene: -; CDR3nt: TGTGCCAGCAGTGAACAGCGGGGGCACGGCTATGGCTACACCTTC; CDR3aa: CASSEQRGHGYGYTF
abundance: -; v_gene: TRBV19; j_gene: TRBJ2-7; d_gene: -; CDR3nt: TGTGCCAGTAGGTCTCTGGGGGATCTCCCCTACGAGCAGTACTTC; CDR3aa: CASRSLGDLPYEQYF
abundance: -; v_gene: TRBV5-1; j_gene: TRBJ1-2; d_gene: TRBD1; CDR3nt: TGCGCCAGCAGTTCCACAGGGGGCTTAAATGGTGGCTACACCTTC; CDR3aa: CASSSTGGLNGGYTF
abundance: -; v_gene: TRBV4-1; j_gene: TRBJ2-1; d_gene: TRBD2; CDR3nt: TGCGCCAGCAGCCAACCCATTAGCGGGGGGGCCTACAATGAGCAGTTCTTC; CDR3aa: CASSQPISGGAYNEQFF
abundance: -; v_gene: TRBV29-1; j_gene: TRBJ1-3; d_gene: -; CDR3nt: TGCAGCGTTGAGTATAGCAACTCTGGAAACACCATATATTTT; CDR3aa: CSVEYSNSGNTIYF
abundance: -; v_gene: TRBV6-1; j_gene: TRBJ2-3; d_gene: -; CDR3nt: TGTGCCAGCAGTGACACCGGGACCGTTAGCACAGATACGCAGTATTTT; CDR3aa: CASSDTGTVSTDTQYF
abundance: -; v_gene: TRBV18; j_gene: TRBJ1-2; d_gene: -; CDR3nt: TGTGCCAGCTCACGGGCCGAGCTTAGTTATGGCTACACCTTC; CDR3aa: CASSRAELSYGYTF